One sample yielded the 32 T cell receptor beta chains listed below, sequenced in a study of blood T cell repertoires in COVID-19 (dated by TCRdb to the early 2020s). Library preparation employed the immunoSEQ multiplex PCR assay. Sourced from immuneACCESS, this table was stored by TCRdb with only in-frame sequences that have V and J called. A share of the clones is absent; for the studies checked, an unresolved V gene accounts for under half, and the remainder has no known explanation. Counted in this sample were tens of thousands of clones; about four fifths of them appeared once. Clones ranked in the top ten supply 20% to 25% of the sample. Material: peripheral blood. The receptors come from a woman at least 80 years old with COVID-19, enrolled during active disease.

The genes are TRBV6-2 or TRBV6-3 and TRBJ2-2; D gene unclear. The CDR3 is made up of 12 amino acids. The V gene lost 5 bases and the J gene lost 4 bases, with 5 bases spanning the gap. Germline CDR1 and CDR2: MNHEY and SVGEGT. The DNA for the CDR3 is TGTGCCAGCAGTAAGAGCACCGGGGAGCTGTTTTTT. Its protein product is CASSKSTGELFF.

The chain has TRBV30 and TRBJ1-6, with D uncertain. This CDR3 has 13 amino acids. Per germline, CDR1 GTSNPN and CDR2 SVGIG (reference sequence). V was shortened by 4 bases and J by 0 bases, with 4 bases between the two germline ends. CDR3 region: CAWTYSYNSPLHF. The CDR3 nucleotides read TGTGCCTGGACCTACTCCTATAATTCACCCCTCCACTTT.

The chain carries TRBV29-1 and TRBJ1-1; D is undetermined. V was clipped by 5 bases and J by 12 bases, with 7 bases between them. This CDR3 has 8 residues. The germline V gene has CDR1 SQVTM and CDR2 ANQGSEA. The CDR3 DNA is TGCAGCGTTTCGGGAACTTTCTTT. This sequence encodes CSVSGTFF.

The chain is built from TRBV7-9 and TRBJ2-3; D perhaps matches TRBD2 (5 bases). V lost 5 bases and J lost 4, with 10 bases in between. The V gene's germline CDR1 is SEHNR and CDR2 FQNEAQ (reference sequence). The CDR3 sequence is 13 residues long. The CDR3 DNA is TGTGCCAGCAGCACGGCCGGGGCAGATACGCAGTATTTT. Its protein is CASSTAGADTQYF. Using reference TRBV7-9 and TRBJ2-3 for the parts outside the CDR3, the full variable domain is DTGVSQNPRHKITKRGQNVTFRCDPISEHNRLYWYRQTLGQGPEFLTYFQNEAQLEKSRLLSDRFSAERPKGSFSTLEIQRTEQGDSAMYLCASSTAGADTQYFGPGTRLTVL.

By proportion, this clone is large. The rearrangement joins TRBV4-2 to TRBJ1-5; the match to TRBD1 covers 7 bases. V trimming: 0 bases; J trimming: 2 bases; junction bases outside the gene matches: 4. The V gene's germline CDR1 is LGHNA and CDR2 YNFKEQ. The CDR3 runs to 16 residues. Here the CDR3 reads CASSQEEGAGNQPQHF. CDR3 DNA sequence: TGTGCCAGCAGCCAAGAGGAGGGGGCTGGCAATCAGCCCCAGCATTTT.

J is TRBJ1-5 and V is TRBV3-1 (or the pseudogene TRBV3-2); D is undetermined. Germline-derived CDR1 and CDR2 are LGHDT and YNNKEL (reference sequence). V was pared by 4 bases and J by 5 bases, with 12 bases between. The CDR3 sequence is 14 residues long. The DNA for the CDR3 is TGTGCCAGCAGCCTAGATGGCAGATATCAGCCCCAGCATTTT. Translating gives CASSLDGRYQPQHF.

A few counts support this clone. This chain links TRBV6-5 with TRBJ2-2; a weak D match, TRBD2 (6 bases). Trimming removed 7 bases from V and 4 bases from J, with 16 bases in between. Germline V gene lookup returns CDR1 MNHEY and CDR2 SVGAGI. CDR3 length: 15 residues. In nucleotides, the CDR3 is TGTGCCAGCACCCACCGAGCGGGTGTCACCGGGGAGCTGTTTTTT. It encodes CASTHRAGVTGELFF.

The chain joins TRBV3-1 (or the pseudogene TRBV3-2) to TRBJ2-7, with 8 bases matching TRBD2. Per germline, CDR1 LGHDT and CDR2 YNNKEL (reference sequence). V lost 1 base and J lost 2; bases outside the gene matches: 4. This CDR3 has 15 amino acids. The CDR3 DNA follows: TGTGCCAGCAGCCAAGTCGGGACTAGGACCTACGAGCAGTACTTC. Protein product: CASSQVGTRTYEQYF.

The V gene is TRBV5-6, the J gene TRBJ2-7, with 7 nucleotides matching TRBD1. The CDR3 extends over 15 amino acids. Looked up from germline, CDR1 is SGHDT and CDR2 is YYEEEE. V gave up 4 bases and J gave up 0 bases; unmatched junction bases: 7. CDR3: CASSPGTESSYEQYF. CDR3 nucleotides: TGTGCCAGCAGCCCCGGGACAGAGAGCTCCTACGAGCAGTACTTC.

The V call is TRBV9, the J call TRBJ2-7; perhaps TRBD2 as D (6 bases). CDR3 length: 16 amino acids. The germline CDR1 and CDR2 sequences are SGDLS and YYNGEE. Trimming stripped 0 bases from V and 2 bases from J, with 15 bases between. The CDR3 spells CASSVGAGGVTYEQYF. DNA of the CDR3: TGTGCCAGCAGCGTAGGGGCGGGCGGGGTCACCTACGAGCAGTACTTC.

The genes are TRBV5-1 and TRBJ1-6; a weak D match, TRBD1 (6 bases). CDR1 is SGHRS, CDR2 YFSETQ, per germline. This CDR3 comprises 14 residues. The ends were cut back, 0 bases at V and 7 bases at J, with 8 bases in the middle. This chain's CDR3 is CASSLGTVNSPLHF. CDR3 nucleotides: TGCGCCAGCAGCTTGGGGACAGTAAATTCACCCCTCCACTTT.

As for this clone: At one end the junction does not follow the germline gene, possibly because of a read error. V usage is TRBV18 and J usage is TRBJ1-1, with a weak D call TRBD1 (6 bases). Looked up from germline, CDR1 is KGHSH and CDR2 is LQKENI. There are 16 residues in the CDR3. The CDR3 loop is CANSPPRGGARTEAFF. The CDR3 DNA sequence: TGTGCCAACTCACCACCCCGGGGGGGGGCGCGTACTGAAGCTTTCTTT. Filled out from reference TRBV18 and TRBJ1-1, the complete variable domain reads NAGVMQNPRHLVRRRGQEARLRCSPMKGHSHVYWYRQLPEEGLKFMVYLQKENIIDESGMPKERFSAEFPKEGPSILRIQQVVRGDSAAYFCANSPPRGGARTEAFFGQGTRLTVV.

The chain is built from TRBV6-5 and TRBJ2-3, with a weak D call TRBD1 (5 bases). The CDR3 runs to 13 residues. The germline V gene encodes CDR1 MNHEY and CDR2 SVGAGI. Trimming cost V 7 bases and J 2 bases, with 10 bases left between them. The CDR3 nucleotides read TGTGCCAGCACCCTGACAGACACAGATACGCAGTATTTT. Residues: CASTLTDTDTQYF.

In this sample, this clone turned up a few times. This chain connects TRBV7-9 to TRBJ2-3, with 9 bases fitting TRBD1. Per the germline V gene, CDR1 is SEHNR and CDR2 is FQNEAQ (reference sequence). The ends lost 2 bases at V and 4 bases at J; junction bases unmatched: 7. The CDR3 contains 16 residues. In nucleotides, the CDR3 is TGTGCCAGCAGCTTAAATACAGGGGGCTTGGCAGATACGCAGTATTTT. Translated, it gives CASSLNTGGLADTQYF.

This clone has at least ten counts. The chain carries TRBV9 and TRBJ1-5; TRBD1 matches 7 bases. Per germline, CDR1 SGDLS and CDR2 YYNGEE. The CDR3 sequence is 15 residues long. The V segment lost 3 bases and the J segment 3 bases; nucleotides outside the gene matches: 6. CDR3 region: CASSAGTVINQPQHF. The CDR3, as DNA: TGTGCCAGCAGCGCCGGGACAGTGATCAATCAGCCCCAGCATTTT.

This chain joins TRBV7-9 and TRBJ2-3; 10 bases line up with TRBD2. CDR1 is SEHNR, CDR2 FQNEAQ, per germline (reference sequence). The trim removed 0 bases at V and 6 bases at J, leaving 6 bases unmatched. There are 16 residues in the CDR3. CDR3 bases: TGTGCCAGCAGCTTAGCTCTAGCGGGAGAACGGGATACGCAGTATTTT. It yields the protein CASSLALAGERDTQYF.

The chain combines TRBV28 with TRBJ2-3; 8 bases agree with TRBD1. The germline V gene has CDR1 MDHEN and CDR2 SYDVKM. This CDR3 is 14 amino acids long. Trimming at V came to 6 bases and at J to 1 base, leaving 3 bases not matched to a gene. The CDR3 protein is CASSRGQGTDTQYF. CDR3 DNA sequence: TGTGCCAGCAGCCGGGGACAGGGCACAGATACGCAGTATTTT. Complete variable domain (other parts from reference TRBV28 and TRBJ2-3): DVKVTQSSRYLVKRTGEKVFLECVQDMDHENMFWYRQDPGLGLRLIYFSYDVKMKEKGDIPEGYSVSREKKERFSLILESASTNQTSMYLCASSRGQGTDTQYFGPGTRLTVL.

The rearrangement joins TRBV7-9 to TRBJ2-7, with 7 bases fitting TRBD2. The J segment lost 4 bases and the V segment lost 7 bases, leaving 7 bases of the junction unmatched. Germline V CDR1 and CDR2: SEHNR, FQNEAQ (reference sequence). The CDR3 is 13 amino acids. DNA for the CDR3: TGTGCCAGCACTAGCGGAGCCCCTTACGAGCAGTACTTC. The encoded protein is CASTSGAPYEQYF.

V usage is TRBV27 and J usage is TRBJ2-7; D perhaps matches TRBD1 (6 bases). Trimming removed 0 bases at V and 3 bases at J, with 12 bases between. Germline V CDR1 and CDR2: MNHEY, SMNVEV (reference sequence). This CDR3 has 15 amino acids. The CDR3 region is CASSLSGQGRYEQYF. The CDR3 coding sequence is TGTGCCAGCAGTTTATCAGGGCAGGGGCGCTACGAGCAGTACTTC.

The chain couples TRBV28 to TRBJ1-1; 7 bases agree with TRBD1. The CDR3 totals 19 residues. After removal of 4 bases from V and 0 bases from J, the junction contained 17 bases not matched to a gene. Germline loops: CDR1 MDHEN, CDR2 SYDVKM. DNA for the CDR3: TGTGCCAGCAGTTCAATAGGCCTTAGTGATGGGACAGTGAACACTGAAGCTTTCTTT. It encodes CASSSIGLSDGTVNTEAFF.

The J gene is TRBJ1-5, the V gene TRBV11-2, with D unresolved. V gave up 1 base and J gave up 0 bases, with 4 bases separating them. CDR3 size: 14 residues. Germline V lookup: CDR1 SGHAT, CDR2 FQNNGV. CDR3 nucleotides: TGTGCCAGCAGCTTAGGAGATAGCAATCAGCCCCAGCATTTT. Residues: CASSLGDSNQPQHF.

The chain has TRBV6-1 and TRBJ1-5, with D unresolved. Trimming cost V 0 bases and J 11 bases, with 11 bases left between them. The CDR3 consists of 13 residues. Germline loops: CDR1 MNHNS, CDR2 SASEGT. CDR3 in DNA: TGTGCCAGCAGTGAAGCGGGAGAAGTGTCCCAGCATTTT. Residues: CASSEAGEVSQHF.

The DNA of the CDR3 is TGTGCCAGCAGTTTACTAGCCTATTACGAGCAGTACTTC. Protein product: CASSLLAYYEQYF. The J gene is TRBJ2-7, the V gene TRBV12-3 or TRBV12-4; tentatively, D is TRBD2 (5 bases). V dropped 2 bases and J dropped 4 bases, with 9 bases sitting between them. The CDR3 covers 13 residues.

The chain combines TRBV10-3 with TRBJ1-5, with TRBD1 as a possible D gene (6 bases). CDR1 is ENHRY and CDR2 is SYGVKD in the germline V gene. CDR3 length: 15 residues. The V gene lost 8 bases and the J gene lost 1 base, with 15 bases spanning the gap. CDR3: CAIAEGGYSNQPQHF. CDR3 nucleotide sequence: TGTGCCATCGCAGAGGGGGGGTACAGCAATCAGCCCCAGCATTTT.

A few counts support this clone. The chain is built from TRBV24-1 and TRBJ2-5, with 8 bases lining up with TRBD2. Germline lookup yields CDR1 KGHDR and CDR2 SFDVKD. CDR3 length equals 16 residues. V was clipped by 3 bases and J by 5 bases; unmatched bases: 10. CDR3 DNA sequence: TGTGCCACCAGTGATCCAAGTAGCGGGAAGGGCGAGACCCAGTACTTC. Translating it yields CATSDPSSGKGETQYF.

This clone appeared once. This chain links TRBV19 with TRBJ2-7, with 10 bases that match TRBD1. The CDR3 covers 15 residues. Germline V gene data show CDR1 as LNHDA and CDR2 as SQIVND (reference sequence). With 3 bases clipped from V and 3 bases from J, the junction kept 5 bases outside the gene matches. The CDR3 sequence is CASSIGGTGVYEQYF. CDR3 bases: TGTGCCAGTAGTATCGGCGGGACAGGGGTCTACGAGCAGTACTTC.

This clone was counted a single time. The rearrangement joins TRBV27 to TRBJ2-1; no clear D gene. This CDR3 region has 12 residues. The germline V and J ends were trimmed by 2 bases and 8 bases, with 7 bases remaining between them. The germline V gene encodes CDR1 MNHEY and CDR2 SMNVEV (reference sequence). The CDR3 DNA reads as TGTGCCAGCAGTTTACTCGGGTATGAGCAGTTCTTC. Amino acids: CASSLLGYEQFF.

The V and J genes are TRBV18 and TRBJ1-4, with a possible D match to TRBD1 (5 bases). Germline values: CDR1 KGHSH, CDR2 LQKENI. CDR3 length: 15 amino acids. V lost 3 bases and J lost 8, with 16 bases in between. Here the CDR3 reads CASSPAGGGEEKLFF. Written as DNA, the CDR3 is TGTGCCAGCTCACCCGCGGGGGGAGGCGAAGAAAAACTGTTTTTT.

The V gene is TRBV29-1, the J gene TRBJ1-1; the D is unclear. V was trimmed by 4 bases and J by 4 bases, leaving 7 bases between them. CDR3 size: 11 residues. Per the germline V gene, CDR1 is SQVTM and CDR2 is ANQGSEA. The CDR3 coding sequence is TGCAGCGTTGTGTCGGTCACTGAAGCTTTCTTT. Protein: CSVVSVTEAFF.

A single count supports this clone. The CDR3 here is CAISGGLAEQYF. The CDR3 nucleotides are TGTGCCATCAGTGGGGGACTAGCGGAGCAGTACTTC. The rearrangement links TRBV10-3 to TRBJ2-7, with 10 positions matching TRBD2. Germline V gene sequence: CDR1 ENHRY, CDR2 SYGVKD. The CDR3 totals 12 residues. J gave up 7 bases and V 4 bases, and 1 base lay outside the gene matches.

The chain joins TRBV4-1 to TRBJ2-2; 8 nucleotides align to TRBD2. The CDR3 loop spans 17 amino acids. CDR1 and CDR2 from the germline V gene are MGHRA and YSYEKL. Losses at the gene ends were 3 bases for V and 8 bases for J; bases not matched to a gene: 14. The CDR3 sequence: CASSQRSGSLGIGELFF. The CDR3 nucleotides are TGCGCCAGCAGCCAGAGAAGCGGGAGTTTGGGGATTGGGGAGCTGTTTTTT.

V usage is TRBV27 and J usage is TRBJ1-1; D not resolved. The V end was cut by 2 bases, the J end by 7 bases, with 14 bases between. Germline V CDR1 and CDR2: MNHEY, SMNVEV (reference sequence). The CDR3 extends over 14 amino acids. The CDR3 reads CASSLTTGFDEAFF. DNA of the CDR3: TGTGCCAGCAGTTTAACTACCGGGTTTGATGAAGCTTTCTTT.